The rows below give T cell receptor beta chains drawn from one sample of a study of T cell changes during pregnancy in multiple sclerosis. Libraries were prepared by immunoSEQ multiplex PCR; TCRdb keeps only in-frame clonotypes and omits some of them. The sample includes 50,000 to 70,000 clones, roughly 91% of them seen just once. Sequenced material: peripheral blood, taken in the third trimester of pregnancy. All receptors come from a female donor in good health, enrolled as a control in a pregnancy study. CDR3s include the opening cysteine and the closing phenylalanine or tryptophan. The order of the fields is clone size, J gene, D gene, V gene, CDR3 protein, CDR3 DNA. D genes are given only for firm matches. Clone size is given for some rows only: seen once, a few or many times, or a class if the clone is expanded.

size: NA
J: TRBJ2-3
D: TRBD2
V: TRBV5-1
CDR3: CASSLVSGIADTQYF
DNA: TGCGCCAGCAGCTTGGTTAGCGGGATAGCAGATACGCAGTATTTT

size: NA
J: TRBJ2-2
D: TRBD1
V: TRBV5-1
CDR3: CASSLMLSGTGLNTGELFF
DNA: TGCGCCAGCAGCTTGATGTTGTCTGGGACAGGGTTGAACACCGGGGAGCTGTTTTTT

size: NA
J: TRBJ2-5
D: NA
V: TRBV10-1
CDR3: CASSDSGEIQYF
DNA: TGCGCCAGCAGTGATTCTGGGGAGATCCAGTACTTC

size: NA
J: TRBJ1-2
D: NA
V: TRBV6-1
CDR3: CASSEVRDYGYTF
DNA: TGTGCCAGCAGTGAAGTCAGGGACTATGGCTACACCTTC

size: NA
J: TRBJ2-7
D: TRBD2
V: TRBV7-8
CDR3: CASSLVSGDYEQYF
DNA: TGTGCCAGCAGCTTAGTTAGCGGGGACTACGAGCAGTACTTC

size: NA
J: TRBJ2-5
D: NA
V: TRBV4-1
CDR3: CASSQSWGGLETQYF
DNA: TGCGCCAGCAGCCAATCGTGGGGGGGGCTGGAGACCCAGTACTTC

size: few
J: TRBJ2-2
D: TRBD2
V: TRBV4-2
CDR3: CASSQGLADAGELFF
DNA: TGTGCCAGCAGCCAAGGGCTAGCGGACGCCGGGGAGCTGTTTTTT

size: NA
J: TRBJ2-7
D: NA
V: TRBV6-5
CDR3: CASSRQIRGEQYF
DNA: TGTGCCAGCAGTCGACAGATCCGGGGGGAGCAGTACTTC

size: NA
J: TRBJ2-1
D: NA
V: TRBV4-1
CDR3: CASSPPVSPYNEQFF
DNA: TGCGCCAGCAGCCCCCCCGTCTCCCCCTACAATGAGCAGTTCTTC

size: NA
J: TRBJ2-2
D: TRBD1
V: TRBV6-5
CDR3: CASSRTGDTTGELFF
DNA: TGTGCCAGCAGCAGGACAGGGGATACCACCGGGGAGCTGTTTTTT

size: NA
J: TRBJ1-2
D: NA
V: TRBV6-6
CDR3: CASRVLSDYGYTF
DNA: TGTGCCAGCAGGGTCTTGTCGGACTATGGCTACACCTTC

size: once
J: TRBJ1-5
D: NA
V: TRBV27
CDR3: CASNLYPGVGQPQHF
DNA: TGTGCCAGCAATTTATATCCAGGGGTGGGCCAGCCCCAGCATTTT

size: NA
J: TRBJ1-4
D: NA
V: TRBV20-1
CDR3: CSAGTGEKLFF
DNA: TGCAGTGCCGGTACAGGAGAAAAACTGTTTTTT

size: NA
J: TRBJ2-1
D: TRBD2
V: TRBV29-1
CDR3: CSVEGTSGIIGDWGVYNEQFF
DNA: TGCAGCGTTGAAGGGACTAGCGGGATCATAGGTGATTGGGGGGTTTACAATGAGCAGTTCTTC

size: NA
J: TRBJ1-5
D: NA
V: TRBV5-1
CDR3: CASSPGDNQPQHF
DNA: TGCGCCAGCAGTCCGGGGGACAATCAGCCCCAGCATTTT

size: NA
J: TRBJ2-7
D: TRBD2
V: TRBV7-2
CDR3: CASSLDPGLAASYEQYF
DNA: TGTGCCAGCAGCTTAGACCCGGGACTAGCGGCCTCCTACGAGCAGTACTTC

size: NA
J: TRBJ1-2
D: NA
V: TRBV5-1
CDR3: CASSFDLNYGYTF
DNA: TGCGCCAGCAGCTTTGACTTGAACTATGGCTACACCTTC

size: NA
J: TRBJ2-1
D: TRBD1
V: TRBV14
CDR3: CASSRQGWTVEQFF
DNA: TGTGCCAGCAGCCGACAGGGGTGGACGGTGGAGCAGTTCTTC

size: NA
J: TRBJ2-7
D: TRBD1
V: TRBV10-3
CDR3: CATGTGSDEQYF
DNA: TGTGCCACCGGGACAGGGAGTGACGAGCAGTACTTC

size: NA
J: TRBJ2-6
D: NA
V: TRBV29-1
CDR3: CSAQTDTGSGANVLTF
DNA: TGCAGCGCCCAAACAGATACAGGCTCTGGGGCCAACGTCCTGACTTTC

size: NA
J: TRBJ2-1
D: NA
V: TRBV5-1
CDR3: CASSLGETQGHNEQFF
DNA: TGCGCCAGCAGCTTGGGGGAGACCCAAGGGCACAATGAGCAGTTCTTC

size: NA
J: TRBJ1-2
D: NA
V: TRBV6-5
CDR3: CASSPHGGAGYGYTF
DNA: TGTGCCAGCAGTCCCCATGGGGGGGCTGGGTATGGCTACACCTTC

size: NA
J: TRBJ2-1
D: TRBD2
V: TRBV28
CDR3: CASSPRSSGNLVNEQFF
DNA: TGTGCCAGCAGTCCCCGATCTAGCGGGAATTTGGTGAATGAGCAGTTCTTC

size: NA
J: TRBJ2-7
D: TRBD1
V: TRBV5-5
CDR3: CASSVQGAYEQYF
DNA: TGTGCCAGCAGCGTACAGGGGGCCTACGAGCAGTACTTC

size: few
J: TRBJ2-7
D: NA
V: TRBV6-5
CDR3: CASSGSYDGAYEQYF
DNA: TGTGCCAGCAGTGGGTCCTACGACGGGGCCTACGAGCAGTACTTC

size: NA
J: TRBJ2-7
D: NA
V: TRBV29-1
CDR3: CSVRRGSYEQYF
DNA: TGCAGCGTTAGGCGGGGTTCCTACGAGCAGTACTTC

size: NA
J: TRBJ1-4
D: TRBD1
V: TRBV6-5
CDR3: CASSTGTGVGEKLFF
DNA: TGTGCCAGCAGCACCGGGACAGGGGTGGGGGAAAAACTGTTTTTT

size: once
J: TRBJ1-3
D: NA
V: TRBV2
CDR3: CASSDSPLVSGNTIYF
DNA: TGTGCCAGCAGTGATAGCCCTTTAGTTTCTGGAAACACCATATATTTT

size: NA
J: TRBJ1-2
D: NA
V: TRBV2
CDR3: CASFPRSGYGYTF
DNA: TGTGCCAGCTTTCCTAGGAGTGGCTATGGCTACACCTTC

size: NA
J: TRBJ2-1
D: TRBD2
V: TRBV19
CDR3: CASSIGPISGRFYNEQFF
DNA: TGTGCCAGTAGTATCGGGCCCATTAGCGGGAGGTTTTACAATGAGCAGTTCTTC

size: NA
J: TRBJ2-6
D: TRBD1
V: TRBV5-1
CDR3: CASSLAGTGFSGANVLTF
DNA: TGCGCCAGCAGCTTGGCCGGGACAGGGTTCTCTGGGGCCAACGTCCTGACTTTC

size: NA
J: TRBJ1-2
D: NA
V: TRBV5-1
CDR3: CASSLEGRGDYGYTF
DNA: TGCGCCAGCAGCTTGGAGGGCAGGGGAGACTATGGCTACACCTTC

size: NA
J: TRBJ2-5
D: NA
V: TRBV14
CDR3: CASSQNFQETQYF
DNA: TGTGCCAGCAGCCAAAACTTCCAAGAGACCCAGTACTTC

size: NA
J: TRBJ2-6
D: NA
V: TRBV28
CDR3: CASSLRGGGANVLTF
DNA: TGTGCCAGCAGCCTCAGGGGTGGTGGGGCCAACGTCCTGACTTTC

size: NA
J: TRBJ2-7
D: TRBD2
V: TRBV27
CDR3: CASSRGTSGDEQYF
DNA: TGTGCCAGCAGTCGCGGGACTAGCGGTGACGAGCAGTACTTC

size: few
J: TRBJ2-7
D: TRBD2
V: TRBV4-2
CDR3: CASSQETEREFYEQYF
DNA: TGTGCCAGCAGCCAAGAAACCGAGCGGGAGTTCTACGAGCAGTACTTC

size: NA
J: TRBJ2-1
D: TRBD2
V: TRBV7-6
CDR3: CASSLGGGSYNEQFF
DNA: TGTGCCAGCAGCTTAGGGGGGGGTTCCTACAATGAGCAGTTCTTC

size: NA
J: TRBJ1-2
D: TRBD1
V: TRBV19
CDR3: CASSMRDRWPYTF
DNA: TGTGCCAGTAGTATGAGGGACAGGTGGCCTTACACCTTC

size: NA
J: TRBJ2-1
D: TRBD2
V: TRBV27
CDR3: CASSFGLAANNEQFF
DNA: TGTGCCAGCAGTTTTGGGCTAGCGGCCAACAATGAGCAGTTCTTC

size: NA
J: TRBJ2-1
D: NA
V: TRBV28
CDR3: CASIEPRRDEQFF
DNA: TGTGCCAGCATTGAGCCTAGGCGGGATGAGCAGTTCTTC

size: once
J: TRBJ2-2
D: NA
V: TRBV15
CDR3: CATSRSLELPETGELFF
DNA: TGTGCCACCAGCAGGTCTCTGGAGCTGCCAGAGACCGGGGAGCTGTTTTTT

size: NA
J: TRBJ1-5
D: NA
V: TRBV29-1
CDR3: CSVVLDSHNQPQHF
DNA: TGCAGCGTTGTACTGGACAGTCACAATCAGCCCCAGCATTTT

size: NA
J: TRBJ2-1
D: TRBD2
V: TRBV27
CDR3: CASSFPLGREKNEQFF
DNA: TGTGCCAGCAGTTTCCCTCTAGGGCGGGAGAAGAATGAGCAGTTCTTC

size: once
J: TRBJ2-4
D: NA
V: TRBV2
CDR3: CASGASAENIQYF
DNA: TGTGCCAGCGGAGCATCGGCGGAAAACATTCAGTACTTC

size: NA
J: TRBJ1-2
D: NA
V: TRBV2
CDR3: CASSRTEPYGYTF
DNA: TGTGCCAGCTCACGGACTGAGCCCTATGGCTACACCTTC

size: NA
J: TRBJ1-6
D: NA
V: TRBV30
CDR3: CAWGTAIPLHF
DNA: TGTGCCTGGGGCACAGCTATACCCCTCCACTTT

size: NA
J: TRBJ1-5
D: NA
V: TRBV7-8
CDR3: CASSLSDSTNQPQHF
DNA: TGTGCCAGCAGCTTGTCGGACAGCACCAATCAGCCCCAGCATTTT

size: NA
J: TRBJ2-2
D: TRBD2
V: TRBV9
CDR3: CASSGGLAGPGELFF
DNA: TGTGCCAGCAGCGGGGGACTAGCGGGGCCCGGGGAGCTGTTTTTT

size: once
J: TRBJ2-7
D: TRBD1
V: TRBV10-3
CDR3: CAISPRPGQGIPYEQYF
DNA: TGTGCCATCAGTCCCCGGCCGGGACAGGGGATCCCCTACGAGCAGTACTTC

size: NA
J: TRBJ2-5
D: TRBD1
V: TRBV7-8
CDR3: CASSDEAGTGEETQYF
DNA: TGTGCCAGCAGCGATGAAGCCGGGACAGGGGAAGAGACCCAGTACTTC

size: NA
J: TRBJ1-5
D: NA
V: TRBV7-2
CDR3: CASSLGRDQPQHF
DNA: TGTGCCAGCAGCTTGGGCAGAGATCAGCCCCAGCATTTT